This T cell receptor beta chain was observed in a study of T-cell memory formation after mild COVID-19. For this clonotype: Antigen: not known.

TCRdb recomputed calls from the 5' RACE reads with MiXCR, one row per CDR3 protein. Of around 340,000 distinct CDR3 sequences listed, roughly 21% were seen once; the top ten hold around 13%. General observations from the study: Cross-reactive memory appears to have joined, as suggested by some responding clones showing up in pre-infection memory.

The sequenced sample was PBMCs or a T cell subset sorted from them (not recorded which). The TCR sequence derives from an adult woman who had mild COVID-19 (a few samples of this study predate the infection). Cell type and time point are not known.

CDR3 nucleotide sequence: TGTGCCAGCAGCCGAGGACAGGGGGGCATAACCAAAAACATTCAGTACTTC. Translation gives CASSRGQGGITKNIQYF. The chain carries TRBV7-6 and TRBJ2-4; 10 nucleotides align to TRBD1. Germline V gives CDR1 SGHVS, CDR2 FNYEAQ. V gave up 5 bases and J gave up 2 bases; unmatched junction bases: 9. This CDR3 contains 17 residues.